The 32 T cell receptor beta chains reported below all come from one sample, sequenced in a study of CD4+ T cells in melanoma. TCRdb's copy holds only in-frame clones and misses some; the assay was immunoSEQ multiplex PCR. The top ten clones hold roughly 5.2% of a sample with 15,000 to 20,000 clones, around 85% of them seen once. The sample taken for sequencing was cells from a culture (not recorded whether cultured in vitro). The receptors derive from a human donor with melanoma.

The V and J genes are TRBV2 and TRBJ2-7; D gene unclear. Germline V CDR1 and CDR2: SNHLY, FYNNEI. The ends were cut back, 6 bases at V and 5 bases at J, with 11 bases in the middle. The CDR3 is made up of 12 amino acids. The CDR3 sequence: CASSRFGDEQYF. Here the CDR3 DNA reads TGTGCCAGCAGCCGCTTTGGCGACGAGCAGTACTTC.

The V gene is TRBV5-1, the J gene TRBJ1-1; the D gene is possibly TRBD1 (5 bases). Trimming left V 4 bases short and J 3 bases short, with 16 bases between. Germline CDR1 reads SGHRS; CDR2 reads YFSETQ. The CDR3 consists of 15 residues. CDR3 DNA sequence: TGCGCCAGCAGCCTAAGGTCGACAGTGGACACTGAAGCTTTCTTT. Its protein product is CASSLRSTVDTEAFF.

This chain joins TRBV14 and TRBJ1-6; weak D call: TRBD1 (6 bases). The V gene's germline CDR1 is SGHDN and CDR2 FVKESK. There are 14 residues in the CDR3. Between the trimmed V and J ends, which lost 2 bases and 8 bases, there was a span of 10 bases. The CDR3: CASSQSQGDSPLHF. CDR3 DNA sequence: TGTGCCAGCAGCCAATCACAGGGAGATTCACCCCTCCACTTT. Full variable domain (missing parts from reference TRBV14 and TRBJ1-6): EAGVTQFPSHSVIEKGQTVTLRCDPISGHDNLYWYRRVMGKEIKFLLHFVKESKQDESGMPNNRFLAERTGGTYSTLKVQPAELEDSGVYFCASSQSQGDSPLHFGNGTRLTVT.

The gene calls are TRBV19 and TRBJ1-2, with 9 bases that match TRBD1. Trimming removed 9 bases from V and 6 bases from J; junction bases left unmatched: 8. The CDR3 totals 13 residues. Germline V gives CDR1 LNHDA, CDR2 SQIVND (reference sequence). CDR3 sequence (DNA): TGTGCCAGCAAGGGACAGGGACTAGATGGCTACACCTTC. Protein product: CASKGQGLDGYTF.

The chain has TRBV4-1 and TRBJ2-5, with D unresolved. The CDR3 extends over 15 amino acids. Germline CDR1 and CDR2: MGHRA and YSYEKL. Trimming left V 0 bases short and J 2 bases short, with 10 bases between. CDR3 DNA: TGCGCCAGCAGCCAAGAACCCAGGTCACAAGAGACCCAGTACTTC. Protein sequence: CASSQEPRSQETQYF.

The gene calls are TRBV5-4 and TRBJ2-3; D ambiguous. CDR1 and CDR2 (germline): SGHNT, YYREEE (reference sequence). The CDR3 totals 12 residues. Trimming cost V 4 bases and J 3 bases, with 6 bases left between them. CDR3 in DNA: TGTGCCAGCAGCCTGAGGACAGATACGCAGTATTTT. Translated: CASSLRTDTQYF.

The chain is built from TRBV6-1 and TRBJ1-2, with D maybe TRBD1 (6 bases). CDR3 size: 17 residues. From germline, CDR1 is MNHNS and CDR2 SASEGT. Trimming took off 2 bases at V and 4 bases at J, with 20 bases between the two ends. The CDR3 reads CASSERGGAIIFYGYTF. CDR3 bases: TGTGCCAGCAGTGAAAGAGGGGGGGCTATAATATTCTATGGCTACACCTTC.

This chain uses TRBV5-8 with TRBJ2-5; D gene ambiguous. In germline, CDR1 is SGHTS, CDR2 YDEGEE. The V end was cut by 0 bases, the J end by 0 bases, with 6 bases between. The length of the CDR3 is 14 residues. The CDR3 here is CASSLERYQETQYF. The CDR3 DNA is TGTGCCAGCAGCTTGGAAAGGTACCAAGAGACCCAGTACTTC.

This chain joins TRBV6-1 and TRBJ1-2; D is uncertain. This CDR3 contains 14 residues. With 1 base removed from V and 5 bases from J, the gap between germline ends came to 11 bases. Germline V gives CDR1 MNHNS, CDR2 SASEGT. CDR3 sequence reads: CASSEGGGWYGYTF. Written as DNA, the CDR3 is TGTGCCAGCAGTGAAGGTGGTGGGTGGTATGGCTACACCTTC.

The CDR3 DNA reads as TGCGCCAGCAGCTTGGGGCGGGACTCTGGGGCCAACGTCCTGACTTTC. It specifies CASSLGRDSGANVLTF. The chain is built from TRBV5-1 and TRBJ2-6, with a tentative D call TRBD2 (6 bases). V lost 0 bases, J lost 0 bases, and 7 bases lay in between. Germline V lookup: CDR1 SGHRS, CDR2 YFSETQ. This CDR3 has 16 residues. Using reference TRBV5-1 and TRBJ2-6 for the parts outside the CDR3, the full variable domain is KAGVTQTPRYLIKTRGQQVTLSCSPISGHRSVSWYQQTPGQGLQFLFEYFSETQRNKGNFPGRFSGRQFSNSRSEMNVSTLELGDSALYLCASSLGRDSGANVLTFGAGSRLTVL.

This clone was counted only a few times. The V call is TRBV7-6, the J call TRBJ2-2; a possible D gene is TRBD1 (5 bases). The V gene lost 5 bases and the J gene lost 7 bases, with 20 bases spanning the gap. The CDR3 consists of 16 residues. Germline-derived CDR1 and CDR2 are SGHVS and FNYEAQ. The CDR3 region has the DNA TGTGCCAGCAGCCCCACGGCCAGGGCAGGCGTCGGGGAGCTGTTTTTT. Translating it yields CASSPTARAGVGELFF.

The V call is TRBV30, the J call TRBJ2-7; TRBD2 agrees at 12 bases. CDR1 and CDR2 from the germline V gene are GTSNPN and SVGIG (reference sequence). This CDR3 has 13 residues. Trimming removed 5 bases from V and 2 bases from J; junction bases left unmatched: 1. The CDR3 DNA reads TGTGCCTGGCGACTAGCGGGGGCCTACGAGCAGTACTTC. Protein: CAWRLAGAYEQYF. Full variable domain (missing parts from reference TRBV30 and TRBJ2-7): SQTIHQWPATLVQPVGSPLSLECTVEGTSNPNLYWYRQAAGRGLQLLFYSVGIGQISSEVPQNLSASRPQDRQFILSSKKLLLSDSGFYLCAWRLAGAYEQYFGPGTRLTVT.

The chain couples TRBV5-4 to TRBJ1-6; maybe TRBD1 (6 bases). Germline CDR1 SGHNT, CDR2 YYREEE (reference sequence). CDR3 length: 16 amino acids. The V and J ends lost 3 bases and 8 bases respectively, with 18 bases between them. The CDR3 DNA is TGTGCCAGCAGCTCCAGGGGCAGGGGACATGATTCACCCCTCCACTTT. Translating it yields CASSSRGRGHDSPLHF.

The J gene is TRBJ1-2, the V gene TRBV6-5; unclear D gene. Per the germline V gene, CDR1 is MNHEY and CDR2 is SVGAGI. V was pared by 2 bases and J by 4 bases, with 8 bases between. This CDR3 has 13 residues. CDR3 residues: CASSYGGIYGYTF. The CDR3 region has the DNA TGTGCCAGCAGTTACGGAGGGATCTATGGCTACACCTTC.

The rearrangement joins TRBV27 to TRBJ1-2; 8 nucleotides match TRBD1. V trimming: 3 bases; J trimming: 6 bases; junction bases outside the gene matches: 6. The CDR3 is made up of 14 amino acids. Per germline, CDR1 MNHEY and CDR2 SMNVEV (reference sequence). The CDR3 region is CASSLGRGQDGYTF. CDR3 DNA sequence: TGTGCCAGCAGTTTGGGCAGGGGGCAGGATGGCTACACCTTC.

This clone has just one count. The chain recombines TRBV18 with TRBJ1-5; tentatively, D is TRBD1 (6 bases). Germline V lookup: CDR1 KGHSH, CDR2 LQKENI. Trimming took off 6 bases at V and 5 bases at J, with 11 bases between the two ends. The CDR3 consists of 13 residues. The CDR3: CASSPDRHQPQHF. The CDR3 DNA is TGTGCCAGCTCTCCCGACAGGCATCAGCCCCAGCATTTT.

DNA of the CDR3: TGCGCCAGCAGTGAAGAGACTAGCAATGAGCAGTTCTTC. This codes for CASSEETSNEQFF. The V gene is TRBV10-2, the J gene TRBJ2-1; a possible D gene is TRBD2 (6 bases). V lost 3 bases, J lost 6 bases, and 9 bases lay in between. CDR1 is WSHSY, CDR2 SAAADI, per germline. This CDR3 has 13 amino acids.

The chain combines TRBV4-1 with TRBJ2-1; D ambiguous. The V end was cut by 1 base, the J end by 5 bases, with 6 bases between. Germline CDR1 MGHRA, CDR2 YSYEKL. This CDR3 region has 13 residues. This CDR3 reads CASSQAWDNEQFF. In nucleotides, the CDR3 is TGCGCCAGCAGCCAAGCTTGGGACAATGAGCAGTTCTTC.

The chain has TRBV5-4 and TRBJ2-1, with TRBD2 identical over 10 bases. This CDR3 is 17 amino acids long. Germline V CDR1 and CDR2: SGHNT, YYREEE (reference sequence). Trimming at V came to 0 bases and at J to 6 bases, leaving 9 bases not matched to a gene. The CDR3 bases are TGTGCCAGCAGCTTGGGCAGGGCTAGCGGGGGAGTCAATGAGCAGTTCTTC. It encodes CASSLGRASGGVNEQFF.

The chain is built from TRBV4-1 and TRBJ2-1, with TRBD2 identical over 8 bases. Germline trimming cut 3 bases from V and 3 bases from J; bases unmatched to any gene: 1. This CDR3 is 14 amino acids long. Germline V gene lookup returns CDR1 MGHRA and CDR2 YSYEKL. For the CDR3, the DNA is TGCGCCAGCAGCCAGCGGGGGGTCTACAATGAGCAGTTCTTC. It encodes CASSQRGVYNEQFF.

The chain employs TRBV7-2 and TRBJ2-7; 10 bases align to TRBD1. V trimming: 1 base; J trimming: 4 bases; junction bases outside the gene matches: 7. Per the germline V gene, CDR1 is SGHTA and CDR2 is FQGNSA. The CDR3 is made up of 16 amino acids. CDR3 protein: CASSLGTGTGEYEQYF. The CDR3 DNA is TGTGCCAGCAGCTTAGGTACCGGGACAGGGGAGTACGAGCAGTACTTC.

The rearrangement uses TRBV5-5 and TRBJ1-6, with 10 bases identical to TRBD1. This CDR3 comprises 18 residues. V trimming: 2 bases; J trimming: 9 bases; junction bases outside the gene matches: 14. Germline CDR1 and CDR2: SGHKS and YYEKEE (reference sequence). The CDR3 sequence is CASSFNAVGTGVGSPLHF. The CDR3 nucleotides read TGTGCCAGCAGCTTTAATGCCGTAGGGACAGGGGTTGGTTCACCCCTCCACTTT.

V usage is TRBV5-5 and J usage is TRBJ1-6, with 10 bases aligning to TRBD1. With 3 bases clipped from V and 8 bases from J, the junction kept 8 bases outside the gene matches. There are 16 residues in the CDR3. Germline V gene lookup returns CDR1 SGHKS and CDR2 YYEKEE (reference sequence). CDR3 in DNA: TGTGCCAGCAGCTCGTACTTGGGACAGGGGCATTCACCCCTCCACTTT. It is translated as CASSSYLGQGHSPLHF.

This clone was seen a single time. This sequence joins TRBV28 and TRBJ1-5; D not resolved. The germline V gene has CDR1 MDHEN and CDR2 SYDVKM. This CDR3 comprises 15 residues. Deletions cut 6 bases from V and 0 bases from J, with 12 bases between. The CDR3 protein is CASSSIVYSNQPQHF. CDR3 DNA sequence: TGTGCCAGCAGCTCAATAGTCTATAGCAATCAGCCCCAGCATTTT.

The V gene is TRBV11-2, the J gene TRBJ2-7; 7 nucleotides align to TRBD2. The CDR3 runs 15 residues. Germline lookup yields CDR1 SGHAT and CDR2 FQNNGV. V gave up 7 bases and J gave up 0 bases; unmatched junction bases: 9. CDR3 in DNA: TGTGCCAGCACCCTGGGGAGCGGGGCCTCCTACGAGCAGTACTTC. Amino acids: CASTLGSGASYEQYF.

The chain couples TRBV6-1 to TRBJ2-1, with 12 bases identical to TRBD2. Unmatched junction bases numbered 7, after V lost 5 bases and J lost 8 bases. The CDR3 loop spans 15 amino acids. The germline V gene encodes CDR1 MNHNS and CDR2 SASEGT. DNA of the CDR3: TGTGCCAGCAGTCAAAGGCTAGCGGGGGGGCATGAGCAGTTCTTC. This gives the protein CASSQRLAGGHEQFF.

J is TRBJ2-1 and V is TRBV4-2; possibly TRBD1 or TRBD2 for D (6 bases each). Germline V gene lookup returns CDR1 LGHNA and CDR2 YNFKEQ. The CDR3 length is 16 residues. The V end lost 0 bases, the J end lost 9 bases, and 18 bases lay between the germline ends. CDR3 residues: CASSQDQAGRGLEQFF. In DNA, the CDR3 is TGTGCCAGCAGCCAAGATCAGGCAGGCAGGGGACTTGAGCAGTTCTTC.

About this clone: The junction differs from germline at one of its ends, possibly a read error. The rearrangement uses TRBV5-4 and TRBJ1-1, with 7 bases matching TRBD1. CDR1 SGHNT and CDR2 YYREEE come from the germline V gene (reference sequence). The CDR3 runs to 12 residues. The CDR3 nucleotides read TGTGCCAGCAGCGCAGGGGGGACTGGAGCTTTCTTT. Residues: CASSAGGTGAFF.

This clone was seen just once. The rearrangement joins TRBV2 to TRBJ1-6, with TRBD1 identical over 7 bases. Germline CDR1 reads SNHLY; CDR2 reads FYNNEI. The CDR3 is made up of 15 amino acids. Losses at the gene ends were 5 bases for V and 10 bases for J; bases not matched to a gene: 11. CDR3 loop: CASSPTTGSKSPLHF. As DNA, the CDR3 is TGTGCCAGCAGTCCTACGACAGGGTCTAAATCACCCCTCCACTTT.

This clone was recorded a few times. The V call is TRBV19, the J call TRBJ1-2; D gene ambiguous. The CDR3 contains 14 residues. V lost 4 bases and J lost 8, with 17 bases in between. Germline V gene data show CDR1 as LNHDA and CDR2 as SQIVND (reference sequence). For the CDR3, the DNA is TGTGCCAGTAGTACATCTGCAGGAAGAATGGGCTACACCTTC. Translation gives CASSTSAGRMGYTF.

V gene TRBV2 combines with J gene TRBJ2-7; TRBD1 might be the D (5 bases). Germline V gene data show CDR1 as SNHLY and CDR2 as FYNNEI. The CDR3 totals 14 residues. V lost 6 bases to trimming and J lost 4 bases, with 16 bases between them. The CDR3 here is CASSAEGVGYEQYF. The CDR3 DNA reads TGTGCCAGCAGCGCCGAAGGGGTAGGGTACGAGCAGTACTTC. The full variable domain, in which reference TRBV2 and TRBJ2-7 provide the parts outside the CDR3, is EPEVTQTPSHQVTQMGQEVILRCVPISNHLYFYWYRQILGQKVEFLVSFYNNEISEKSEIFDDQFSVERPDGSNFTLKIRSTKLEDSAMYFCASSAEGVGYEQYFGPGTRLTVT.

This clone was seen a few times. The rearrangement uses TRBV5-4 and TRBJ2-7; 10 positions agree with TRBD2. Unmatched junction bases numbered 7, after V lost 4 bases and J lost 3 bases. This CDR3 spans 15 amino acids. CDR1 and CDR2 (germline): SGHNT, YYREEE (reference sequence). The CDR3 loop is CASSLRASGGYEQYF. CDR3 nucleotide sequence: TGTGCCAGCAGCCTCCGGGCTAGCGGGGGCTACGAGCAGTACTTC.